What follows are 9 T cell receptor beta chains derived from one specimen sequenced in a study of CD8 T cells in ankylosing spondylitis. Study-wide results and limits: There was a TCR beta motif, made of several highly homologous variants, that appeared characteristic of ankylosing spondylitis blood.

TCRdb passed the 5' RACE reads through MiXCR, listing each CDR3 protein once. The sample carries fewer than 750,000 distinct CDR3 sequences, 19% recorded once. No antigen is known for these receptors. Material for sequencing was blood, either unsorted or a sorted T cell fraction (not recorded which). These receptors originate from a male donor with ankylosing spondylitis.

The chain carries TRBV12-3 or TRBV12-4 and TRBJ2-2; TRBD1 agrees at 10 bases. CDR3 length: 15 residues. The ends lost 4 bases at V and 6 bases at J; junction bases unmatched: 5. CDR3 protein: CASSWGTGVAGELFF. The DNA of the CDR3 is TGTGCCAGCAGTTGGGGGACAGGGGTGGCCGGGGAGCTGTTTTTT.

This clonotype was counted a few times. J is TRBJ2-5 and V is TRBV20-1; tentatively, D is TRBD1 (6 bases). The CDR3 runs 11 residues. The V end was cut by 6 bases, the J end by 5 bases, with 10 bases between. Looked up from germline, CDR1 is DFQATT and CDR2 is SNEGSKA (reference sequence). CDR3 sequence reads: CSAQGLETQYF. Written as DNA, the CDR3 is TGCAGTGCCCAGGGGCTGGAGACCCAGTACTTC.

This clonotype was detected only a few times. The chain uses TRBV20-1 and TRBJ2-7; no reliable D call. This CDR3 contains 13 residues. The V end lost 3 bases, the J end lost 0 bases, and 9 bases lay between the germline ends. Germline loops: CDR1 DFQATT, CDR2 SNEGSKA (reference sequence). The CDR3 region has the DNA TGCAGTGCTAGGGATCGGATCTCCTACGAGCAGTACTTC. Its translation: CSARDRISYEQYF.

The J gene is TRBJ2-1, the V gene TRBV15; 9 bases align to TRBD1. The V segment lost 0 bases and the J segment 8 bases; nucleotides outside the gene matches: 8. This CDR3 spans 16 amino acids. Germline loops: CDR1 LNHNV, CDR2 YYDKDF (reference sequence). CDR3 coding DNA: TGTGCCACCAGCAGAGATCGGACAGGGGACGGTGATGAGCAGTTCTTC. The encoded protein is CATSRDRTGDGDEQFF.

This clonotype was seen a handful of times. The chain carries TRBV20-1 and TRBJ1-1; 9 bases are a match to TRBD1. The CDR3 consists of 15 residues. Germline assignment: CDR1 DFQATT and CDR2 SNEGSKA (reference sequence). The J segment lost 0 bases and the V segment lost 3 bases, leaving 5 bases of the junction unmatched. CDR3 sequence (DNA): TGCAGTGCTAGTACCGGGACAGGGATGAACACTGAAGCTTTCTTT. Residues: CSASTGTGMNTEAFF.

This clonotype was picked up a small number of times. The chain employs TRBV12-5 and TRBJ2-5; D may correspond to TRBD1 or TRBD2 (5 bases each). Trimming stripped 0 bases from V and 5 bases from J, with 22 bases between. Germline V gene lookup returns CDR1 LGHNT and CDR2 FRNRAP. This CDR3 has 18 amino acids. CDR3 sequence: CASGLVKAAGPGTETQYF. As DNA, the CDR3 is TGTGCTAGTGGTTTGGTAAAGGCTGCAGGCCCAGGGACCGAGACCCAGTACTTC.

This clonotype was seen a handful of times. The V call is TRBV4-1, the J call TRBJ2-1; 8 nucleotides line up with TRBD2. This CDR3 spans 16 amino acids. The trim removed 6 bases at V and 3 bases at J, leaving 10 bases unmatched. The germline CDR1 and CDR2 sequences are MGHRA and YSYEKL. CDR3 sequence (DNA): TGCGCCAGCAGGCCTAGCGGGCCTGATCTCTACAATGAGCAGTTCTTC. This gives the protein CASRPSGPDLYNEQFF.

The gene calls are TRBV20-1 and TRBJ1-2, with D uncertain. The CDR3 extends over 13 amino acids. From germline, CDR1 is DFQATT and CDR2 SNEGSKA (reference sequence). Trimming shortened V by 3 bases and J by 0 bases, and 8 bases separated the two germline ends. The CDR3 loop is CSASLRANYGYTF. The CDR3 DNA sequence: TGCAGTGCTAGCCTAAGAGCTAACTATGGCTACACCTTC.

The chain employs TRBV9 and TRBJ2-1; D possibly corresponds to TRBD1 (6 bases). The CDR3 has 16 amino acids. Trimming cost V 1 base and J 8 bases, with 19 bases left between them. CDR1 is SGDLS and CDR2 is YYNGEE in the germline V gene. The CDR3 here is CASSVSFQGPEYEQFF. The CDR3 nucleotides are TGTGCCAGCAGCGTATCGTTCCAGGGGCCAGAGTATGAGCAGTTCTTC.